These 23 T cell receptor beta chains originate from one sample sequenced in a study of T cells in Graves' hyperthyroidism and ophthalmopathy. Regions amplified from RNA transcripts were the TCR beta CDR3 regions. RT-PCR in the first round (using the HTBI primer set) targeted the TCR CDR3. TCRdb re-derived calls from the multiplex PCR reads in MiXCR, one entry per CDR3 protein. In the table there are under 500,000 distinct CDR3 sequences, about 14% of which are singletons. Sample: blood. The source is a man in his fifties or sixties with Graves' ophthalmopathy.

Concerning this clonotype itself: Compared with germline, one end of the junction differs, possibly owing to a read error. The CDR3 nucleotides are TGCGCCAGCAGGGGTCTGAACGCCGGGGAGCTGTTTTTT. It codes for CASRGLNAGELFF. The chain joins TRBV10-1 to TRBJ2-2; no clear D gene. The V gene's germline CDR1 is WNHNN and CDR2 SYGVQD (reference sequence). The CDR3 loop spans 13 amino acids.

The rearrangement uses TRBV6-1 and TRBJ2-7; D is ambiguous. The CDR3 contains 14 residues. Germline assignment: CDR1 MNHNS and CDR2 SASEGT. Trimming left V 5 bases short and J 7 bases short, with 18 bases between. The CDR3 sequence: CASSLGLSQLEQYF. CDR3 coding DNA: TGTGCCAGCAGTCTAGGGCTTTCCCAGTTAGAGCAGTACTTC.

This clonotype was counted many times. CDR3 sequence (DNA): TGCGCCAGCACCCCCGGGGGGAGAGGCACAGATACGCAGTATTTT. Its protein product is CASTPGGRGTDTQYF. The genes are TRBV5-1 and TRBJ2-3; 7 bases match TRBD2. CDR3 length: 15 residues. The junction had 8 bases not matched to a gene; V was cut back by 6 bases and J by 1 base. Germline CDR1 SGHRS, CDR2 YFSETQ.

This clonotype was seen only a few times. The rearrangement links TRBV29-1 to TRBJ2-2, with TRBD2 matching over 10 bases. Germline CDR1 is SQVTM and CDR2 is ANQGSEA. V trimming: 5 bases; J trimming: 8 bases; junction bases outside the gene matches: 11. This CDR3 region has 15 residues. The CDR3 DNA reads TGCAGCGTTCCCGTCACTAGCGGGATGGTTGGGGAGCTGTTTTTT. Protein sequence: CSVPVTSGMVGELFF.

The rearrangement uses TRBV6-2 or TRBV6-3 and TRBJ2-1; 9 bases match TRBD2. With 6 bases clipped from V and 1 base from J, the junction kept 10 bases outside the gene matches. The CDR3 is made up of 17 amino acids. The V gene's germline CDR1 is MNHEY and CDR2 SVGEGT. The CDR3 nucleotides read TGTGCCAGCAGAAGGGGCGGGAGGGCCGGGTCCTACAATGAGCAGTTCTTC. It encodes CASRRGGRAGSYNEQFF.

V usage is TRBV5-1 and J usage is TRBJ2-1, with D possibly matching TRBD2 (6 bases). V was clipped by 4 bases and J by 4 bases, with 12 bases between them. CDR1 is SGHRS and CDR2 is YFSETQ in the germline V gene. The CDR3 has 14 residues. CDR3 region: CASSPGGEYNEQFF. Written as DNA, the CDR3 is TGCGCCAGCAGCCCCGGCGGGGAATACAATGAGCAGTTCTTC. The full variable domain, rest sourced from reference TRBV5-1 and TRBJ2-1, is KAGVTQTPRYLIKTRGQQVTLSCSPISGHRSVSWYQQTPGQGLQFLFEYFSETQRNKGNFPGRFSGRQFSNSRSEMNVSTLELGDSALYLCASSPGGEYNEQFFGPGTRLTVL.

This clonotype was seen a handful of times. The chain uses TRBV2 and TRBJ2-1, with TRBD1 as a possible D gene (6 bases). The CDR3 length is 15 residues. In germline, CDR1 is SNHLY, CDR2 FYNNEI. V dropped 7 bases and J dropped 0 bases, with 13 bases sitting between them. In DNA form, the CDR3 reads TGTGCCAGCACTATAGGACAGATCTCCTACAATGAGCAGTTCTTC. Encoded protein: CASTIGQISYNEQFF.

This clonotype showed up just a few times. V and J are TRBV5-5 and TRBJ1-1, with 7 positions matching TRBD1. The CDR3 is made up of 14 amino acids. J gave up 5 bases and V 3 bases, and 7 bases lay outside the gene matches. The germline gives CDR1 SGHKS, CDR2 YYEKEE (reference sequence). CDR3 nucleotides: TGTGCCAGCAGCTACCAGACAGGGAGTACTGAAGCTTTCTTT. Amino acids: CASSYQTGSTEAFF.

This clonotype was counted many times. The gene calls are TRBV12-3 or TRBV12-4 and TRBJ2-7, with a possible D match to TRBD2 (6 bases). This CDR3 is built from 15 residues. V lost 4 bases, J lost 0 bases, and 13 bases lay in between. The CDR3, as DNA: TGTGCCAGCAGTTCCGCGGCGGGAAGCTCCTACGAGCAGTACTTC. Its protein is CASSSAAGSSYEQYF.

On this clonotype: A much larger clonotype is one base distant, so this may be a read error. The V call is TRBV6-2 or TRBV6-3, the J call TRBJ2-5; D unclear. This CDR3 is built from 13 residues. Looked up from germline, CDR1 is MNHEY and CDR2 is SVGEGT. CDR3 region: CASSWSSQGTQYF. CDR3 in DNA: TGTGCCAGCAGTTGGTCGAGTCAAGGGACCCAGTACTTC.

This clonotype was counted ten times or more. The chain recombines TRBV3-1 with TRBJ2-1, with TRBD2 matching over 8 bases. The germline CDR1 and CDR2 sequences are LGHDT and YNNKEL (reference sequence). V lost 4 bases, J lost 10 bases, and 12 bases stayed unmatched. The CDR3 length is 15 residues. Here the CDR3 DNA reads TGTGCCAGCAGCCCAGACCCGGGACTAGTGAGGGAGCAGTTCTTC. It translates to CASSPDPGLVREQFF.

This clonotype was recorded at least ten times. This chain connects TRBV7-9 to TRBJ2-5; 9 bases fit TRBD1. The CDR3 is made up of 17 amino acids. Germline V gene lookup returns CDR1 SEHNR and CDR2 FQNEAQ (reference sequence). After removal of 1 base from V and 4 bases from J, the junction contained 10 bases not matched to a gene. The CDR3 reads CASSLGRDRASRETQYF. CDR3 in DNA: TGTGCCAGCAGCTTAGGAAGGGACAGGGCATCTCGAGAGACCCAGTACTTC.

This clonotype was seen many times. The V call is TRBV6-1, the J call TRBJ1-1; no firm D call. CDR3 length: 14 amino acids. Per the germline V gene, CDR1 is MNHNS and CDR2 is SASEGT. The V end was cut by 6 bases, the J end by 1 base, with 12 bases between. In nucleotides, the CDR3 is TGTGCCAGCAGAAGGGAGGGATCGAACACTGAAGCTTTCTTT. Encoded protein: CASRREGSNTEAFF.

This clonotype was seen repeatedly, ten times or more. This chain connects TRBV27 to TRBJ2-7; D perhaps matches TRBD1 (6 bases). V lost 6 bases to trimming and J lost 4 bases, with 16 bases between them. This CDR3 contains 14 residues. Germline loops: CDR1 MNHEY, CDR2 SMNVEV (reference sequence). CDR3 DNA sequence: TGTGCCAGCAGCTCAAACAGGGAGTTGTACGAGCAGTACTTC. This translates into CASSSNRELYEQYF.

This clonotype was recorded at least ten times. The genes are TRBV7-9 and TRBJ2-7; no clear D. The germline V gene has CDR1 SEHNR and CDR2 FQNEAQ (reference sequence). The CDR3 has 14 amino acids. V was shortened by 3 bases and J by 0 bases, with 9 bases between the two germline ends. The CDR3 DNA reads as TGTGCCAGCAGCTTTGGAGACATCTCCTACGAGCAGTACTTC. This codes for CASSFGDISYEQYF.

This clonotype was counted ten times or more. One junction end disagrees with the germline gene, perhaps due to a read error. The chain carries TRBV5-1 and TRBJ1-1, with unresolved D. Germline CDR1 is SGHRS and CDR2 is YFSETQ. There are 13 residues in the CDR3. In nucleotides, the CDR3 is TGTGCCAGCAGTCTAGGTATGAACACTGAAGCTTTCTTT. Its protein product is CASSLGMNTEAFF.

This clonotype came up many times. The chain combines TRBV28 with TRBJ2-1; 9 nucleotides match TRBD2. V was clipped by 5 bases and J by 7 bases; unmatched bases: 9. From germline, CDR1 is MDHEN and CDR2 SYDVKM. The CDR3 contains 15 residues. The DNA of the CDR3 is TGTGCCAGCAGTCCCCTGCGGGAGGGCTTGAATGAGCAGTTCTTC. Protein product: CASSPLREGLNEQFF.

This clonotype is a singleton in its sample. The genes are TRBV7-9 and TRBJ1-2; no clear D. Germline CDR1 and CDR2: SEHNR and FQNEAQ (reference sequence). The CDR3 has 15 residues. The V end lost 5 bases, the J end lost 8 bases, and 21 bases lay between the germline ends. The CDR3 coding sequence is TGTGCCAGCAGCCGTCTTGAGGGAAAACGACGGGGCTACACCTTC. Encoded protein: CASSRLEGKRRGYTF.

The rearrangement joins TRBV2 to TRBJ2-5; 11 bases fit TRBD2. Trimming cost V 6 bases and J 4 bases; bases outside gene matches: 4. Germline V gene sequence: CDR1 SNHLY, CDR2 FYNNEI. The CDR3 runs 14 residues. DNA for the CDR3: TGTGCCAGCAGGCCGGGACTAGCGGCAGAGACCCAGTACTTC. Its translation is CASRPGLAAETQYF.

The chain recombines TRBV28 with TRBJ1-5; 7 bases are shared with TRBD1. CDR3 size: 13 residues. Germline CDR1 MDHEN, CDR2 SYDVKM. Trimming took 6 bases from V and 10 from J; bases not matched to a gene: 9. The CDR3: CASSGQAPPPQHF. The CDR3 coding sequence is TGTGCCAGCAGCGGACAGGCACCCCCCCCCCAGCATTTT.

This clonotype was recorded many times. The chain recombines TRBV20-1 with TRBJ2-5, with 8 bases fitting TRBD2. The germline V gene has CDR1 DFQATT and CDR2 SNEGSKA (reference sequence). CDR3 length: 16 residues. J was trimmed by 5 bases and V by 6 bases; bases with no gene match: 17. The CDR3 loop reads CSASGGRLDPRETQYF. CDR3 nucleotide sequence: TGCAGTGCCAGCGGGGGACGACTAGACCCGCGGGAGACCCAGTACTTC.

V gene TRBV6-5 combines with J gene TRBJ2-7; 12 bases match TRBD1. The germline CDR1 and CDR2 sequences are MNHEY and SVGAGI. The CDR3 sequence is 14 residues long. V was clipped by 2 bases and J by 5 bases; unmatched bases: 1. The CDR3 here is CASSYGTGGNEQYF. CDR3 bases: TGTGCCAGCAGTTACGGGACAGGGGGCAACGAGCAGTACTTC.

The sample holds many counts of this clonotype. The J gene is TRBJ2-7, the V gene TRBV2, with a possible D match to TRBD2 (5 bases). Germline CDR1 is SNHLY and CDR2 is FYNNEI. V gave up 0 bases and J gave up 0 bases, with 9 bases separating them. The length of the CDR3 is 15 residues. CDR3 DNA sequence: TGTGCCAGCAGTGAAGCGCGAACTAGCTCCTACGAGCAGTACTTC. Protein sequence: CASSEARTSSYEQYF. The full variable domain, completed using reference TRBV2 and TRBJ2-7, is EPEVTQTPSHQVTQMGQEVILRCVPISNHLYFYWYRQILGQKVEFLVSFYNNEISEKSEIFDDQFSVERPDGSNFTLKIRSTKLEDSAMYFCASSEARTSSYEQYFGPGTRLTVT.